This T cell receptor beta chain was captured by sequencing in a study of cytomegalovirus exposure and HLA in healthy donors. Study-wide results and caveats: Within the data, a cluster of highly shared sequence variants was likely a sequencing artifact.

The PCR was carried out with 60 Vbeta primers and 13 Jbeta primers. Clones were read by immunoSEQ multiplex PCR, and TCRdb kept only the in-frame ones, dropping some. In the table there are roughly 120,000 clones, 65% to 75% of which are singletons. This CDR3 has 13 amino acids. Trimming removed 6 bases from V and 4 bases from J, with 13 bases in between. CDR1 and CDR2 (germline): WNHNN, SYGVQD (reference sequence). In regard to this clone: Its target is not known.

The J gene is TRBJ2-7, the V gene TRBV10-1; possible D gene TRBD1, 6 bases. The sample was PBMCs. This receptor was obtained from a man aged 30 to 45 in good health and CMV-seropositive. The CDR3 DNA reads as TGCGCCAGCAGCCAATCGGACAGATACGAGCAGTACTTC. It specifies CASSQSDRYEQYF.